The T cell receptor (beta chain) described here comes from a study of OX40 agonist ivuxolimab in advanced cancers. V dropped 4 bases and J dropped 8 bases, with 15 bases sitting between them. This CDR3 contains 15 residues. CDR1 KGHSH and CDR2 LQKENI come from the germline V gene. Libraries were prepared by immunoSEQ multiplex PCR; TCRdb keeps only in-frame clonotypes and omits some of them. The table shows roughly 67,000 clones, with about 89% occurring only once. The material was CD4+ or CD8+ T cells sorted from blood, obtained in a trial of the OX40 agonist ivuxolimab. J is TRBJ1-6 and V is TRBV18; possible D gene TRBD1, 6 bases. This sequence was found in an adult with an advanced solid tumor such as melanoma, head and neck, liver or kidney cancer. CDR3 nucleotide sequence: TGTGCCAGCTCACTTCAGCCCGGGGGCGATTCACCCCTCCACTTT. Translated, it gives CASSLQPGGDSPLHF.